The 10 T cell receptor beta chains given below trace back to one sample, sequenced in a study of blood T cells in healthy people across ages. Using a J-beta primer mix together with a sample-barcoded 5' primer, a second PCR was run for roughly 6 to 12 cycles. TCRdb fed the 5' RACE reads into MiXCR, producing one record per CDR3 protein. The sample records some 1.7 million distinct CDR3 sequences, roughly 27% being singletons. Sequencing input: blood. The source of these receptors is a woman in her twenties or thirties in good health.

The rearrangement links TRBV2 to TRBJ2-1, with 9 bases matching TRBD1. The junction had 3 bases not matched to a gene; V was cut back by 4 bases and J by 2 bases. This CDR3 spans 15 amino acids. The germline V gene has CDR1 SNHLY and CDR2 FYNNEI. CDR3 loop: CASSGRTGAYNEQFF. DNA for the CDR3: TGTGCCAGCAGTGGCCGGACAGGGGCCTACAATGAGCAGTTCTTC.

The gene calls are TRBV7-3 and TRBJ2-3; tentatively, D is TRBD2 (7 bases). The CDR3 is made up of 14 amino acids. Germline lookup yields CDR1 SGHTA and CDR2 FQGTGA. Trimming took 8 bases from V and 2 from J, leaving 14 bases between them. The CDR3 nucleotides are TGTGCCAGCTCGGAGGGGGGGGTCACAGATACGCAGTATTTT. It specifies CASSEGGVTDTQYF.

This clonotype occurred a few times. The rearrangement uses TRBV5-4 and TRBJ2-7; D gene uncertain. The CDR3 runs 15 residues. Trimming shortened V by 3 bases and J by 2 bases, and 15 bases separated the two germline ends. The germline CDR1 and CDR2 sequences are SGHNT and YYREEE (reference sequence). CDR3 region: CASSSNIGAAYEQYF. The CDR3 DNA is TGTGCCAGCAGCTCGAATATTGGAGCAGCCTACGAGCAGTACTTC. The full variable domain, completed using reference TRBV5-4 and TRBJ2-7, is ETGVTQSPTHLIKTRGQQVTLRCSSQSGHNTVSWYQQALGQGPQFIFQYYREEENGRGNFPPRFSGLQFPNYSSELNVNALELDDSALYLCASSSNIGAAYEQYFGPGTRLTVT.

This clonotype was seen more than once but under ten times. The chain recombines TRBV7-3 with TRBJ2-3; D perhaps matches TRBD2 (5 bases). CDR1 is SGHTA, CDR2 FQGTGA, per germline. The CDR3 is 15 residues long. The V gene lost 5 bases and the J gene lost 3 bases, with 15 bases spanning the gap. The CDR3 loop reads CASSHTLLVTDTQYF. In nucleotides, the CDR3 is TGTGCCAGCAGCCACACACTACTAGTGACAGATACGCAGTATTTT.

This clonotype has at least ten counts. The V call is TRBV29-1, the J call TRBJ2-7; 10 bases match TRBD1. The CDR3 contains 13 residues. Trimming took 5 bases from V and 6 from J; bases not matched to a gene: 7. The germline CDR1 and CDR2 sequences are SQVTM and ANQGSEA. The CDR3 protein is CSVSGTGEREQYF. DNA for the CDR3: TGCAGCGTTTCCGGGACAGGGGAGCGCGAGCAGTACTTC.

The chain is built from TRBV28 and TRBJ2-5; 7 bases line up with TRBD1. Per germline, CDR1 MDHEN and CDR2 SYDVKM. J was trimmed by 4 bases and V by 1 base; bases with no gene match: 6. The CDR3 has 15 residues. CDR3 DNA sequence: TGTGCCAGCAGTTTATTCGGGGCAGGGGGAGAGACCCAGTACTTC. Its protein product is CASSLFGAGGETQYF.

V usage is TRBV2 and J usage is TRBJ1-6; 7 positions match TRBD1. The CDR3 spans 13 residues. J lost 8 bases, V lost 6 bases, and 4 bases had no gene match. Germline CDR1 is SNHLY and CDR2 is FYNNEI. This CDR3 is CASSTDRDSPLHF. As DNA, the CDR3 is TGTGCCAGCAGCACCGACAGGGATTCACCCCTCCACTTT. Variable domain in full (rest from reference TRBV2 and TRBJ1-6): EPEVTQTPSHQVTQMGQEVILRCVPISNHLYFYWYRQILGQKVEFLVSFYNNEISEKSEIFDDQFSVERPDGSNFTLKIRSTKLEDSAMYFCASSTDRDSPLHFGNGTRLTVT.

This clonotype was found a few times. CDR3 loop: CSVGWTVRTDTQYF. The CDR3 DNA follows: TGCAGCGTGGGGTGGACAGTACGCACAGATACGCAGTATTTT. The chain recombines TRBV29-1 with TRBJ2-3; D might be TRBD1 (6 bases). The CDR3 is made up of 14 amino acids. The V gene lost 6 bases and the J gene lost 1 base, with 14 bases spanning the gap. CDR1 and CDR2 (germline): SQVTM, ANQGSEA.

CDR3 nucleotide sequence: TGTGCCAGCAGTTTTGGTGGTCCGAGGGAGCAGTACTTC. This codes for CASSFGGPREQYF. The chain couples TRBV27 to TRBJ2-7; D call uncertain. V gave up 3 bases and J gave up 7 bases, with 13 bases separating them. Germline V gives CDR1 MNHEY, CDR2 SMNVEV (reference sequence). The CDR3 runs to 13 residues.

The gene calls are TRBV10-2 and TRBJ2-7; the match to TRBD1 covers 8 bases. This CDR3 is 13 amino acids long. The J segment lost 6 bases and the V segment lost 10 bases, leaving 11 bases of the junction unmatched. Germline-derived CDR1 and CDR2 are WSHSY and SAAADI. The CDR3 nucleotides read TGCGCCACGCAAAGGGACAGGCTCGGCGAGCAGTACTTC. This sequence encodes CATQRDRLGEQYF.